This is a list of T cell receptor beta chains from one sample in a study of cytomegalovirus exposure and HLA in healthy donors. Repertoires were generated with immunoSEQ multiplex PCR, while TCRdb's copy carries only in-frame clones and drops some. This table has about 120,000 clones, 74% appearing once. Sample: PBMCs. These receptor sequences come from a human donor in good health. CDR3s include the opening cysteine and the closing phenylalanine or tryptophan. The D gene is left open where the match is weak.

d_call | j_call | v_call | cdr3_aa
- | TRBJ2-7 | TRBV30 | CAWTSQRYEQYF
- | TRBJ1-2 | TRBV6-5 | CASSQSPTGTRGYTF
- | TRBJ2-7 | TRBV11-2 | CASSLDEARRYEQYF
TRBD1 | TRBJ1-2 | TRBV28 | CASSTIGDSGFSGYGYTF
- | TRBJ1-1 | TRBV10-3 | CAISEVASSNTEAFF
- | TRBJ2-7 | TRBV7-9 | CASSLERYEQYF
TRBD1 | TRBJ2-7 | TRBV7-8 | CASSPRTDREGQYF
TRBD2 | TRBJ2-7 | TRBV28 | CASTTPASGRIYEQYF
TRBD2 | TRBJ2-5 | TRBV7-9 | CSSSLSPGLAGGYQETQYF
- | TRBJ2-3 | TRBV30 | CAWSPPSRGDTQYF
TRBD1 | TRBJ1-3 | TRBV5-1 | CASSLAPTGYGNTIYF
TRBD1 | TRBJ1-4 | TRBV19 | CASSGYDRVREKLFF
- | TRBJ1-1 | TRBV7-3 | CASSPGGGTEAFF
- | TRBJ2-5 | TRBV19 | CASSIVGRQETQYF
- | TRBJ1-2 | TRBV28 | CAISLGQLAGYTF
TRBD1 | TRBJ2-7 | TRBV2 | CASSGDREGEQYF
TRBD2 | TRBJ2-5 | TRBV5-1 | CASSFQTAGGRETQYF
- | TRBJ2-6 | TRBV15 | CATSRGNRASGANVLTF
TRBD1 | TRBJ1-5 | TRBV5-1 | CASSLEGQGGQPQHF
TRBD1 | TRBJ1-2 | TRBV6-1 | CASSERKTGTNYGYTF
- | - | TRBV5-6 | CASRRLGYEQYF
TRBD2 | TRBJ2-3 | TRBV15 | CATSSLAGGADTQYF
- | TRBJ1-2 | TRBV20-1 | CSAIRGYGYTF
- | TRBJ2-1 | TRBV5-1 | CASSPLLLTDNEQFF
- | TRBJ1-2 | TRBV5-1 | CASREASNYGYTF
- | TRBJ2-7 | TRBV19 | CASSIPGGDTYEQYF
- | TRBJ1-5 | TRBV2 | CASSPGGNSNQPQHF
TRBD1 | TRBJ2-2 | TRBV30 | CAWSSGQGVFPNTGELFF
TRBD2 | TRBJ2-3 | TRBV28 | CASSLAGGPSNTQYF
TRBD2 | TRBJ2-5 | TRBV7-2 | CASSQASSGGAQETQYF
- | TRBJ1-4 | TRBV5-4 | CASSWRSTNEKLFF
TRBD2 | TRBJ2-3 | TRBV19 | CASSHTTSGRTDTQYF
TRBD1 | TRBJ1-2 | TRBV2 | CASRGDSLGYGYTF
- | TRBJ1-4 | TRBV12-2 | CASRFSKDRGGDEKLFF